The 31 T cell receptor beta chains reported below all come from one sample, sequenced in a study of a mutant IDH1 vaccine in newly diagnosed glioma. For these receptors, no antigen is known. Time point specified: week 35, safety follow-up. Doses of 300 ug of mutant IDH1 20-mer peptide were given with topical imiquimod. TCRdb keeps only in-frame clones here, not all; method: immunoSEQ multiplex PCR. Of 70,000 or so clones detected, around 90% appear once; the ten largest clones hold roughly 2%. The source material was PBMCs, sampled from a glioma patient whose treatment included an IDH1 peptide vaccine. The receptors shown here come from a young man with glioma.

This chain links TRBV9 with TRBJ2-4; 7 nucleotides line up with TRBD2. Germline-derived CDR1 and CDR2 are SGDLS and YYNGEE. Trimming cost V 3 bases and J 2 bases; bases outside gene matches: 5. The CDR3 is 15 residues long. The CDR3 is CASSEGRGTKNIQYF. The CDR3 coding sequence is TGTGCCAGCAGCGAGGGGCGGGGGACCAAAAACATTCAGTACTTC.

The chain uses TRBV27 and TRBJ1-5, with no clear D. The V end was cut by 3 bases, the J end by 4 bases, with 19 bases between. Germline CDR1 and CDR2: MNHEY and SMNVEV (reference sequence). The CDR3 contains 17 residues. The CDR3 here is CASSFDLGALGNQPQHF. In DNA form, the CDR3 reads TGTGCCAGCAGTTTTGATCTAGGTGCCTTGGGGAATCAGCCCCAGCATTTT.

V and J are TRBV5-8 and TRBJ2-5; 7 bases line up with TRBD1. The end of the DNA is better explained by TRBJ2-7, so the J call may be wrong. CDR1 SGHTS and CDR2 YDEGEE come from the germline V gene. This CDR3 region has 14 residues. CDR3 nucleotide sequence: TGTGCCAGCAGCCCCAGACAGGGCCCCTACGAGCAGTACTTC. Translated: CASSPRQGPYEQYF.

The V gene is TRBV11-2, the J gene TRBJ1-5; D gene ambiguous. The germline V gene has CDR1 SGHAT and CDR2 FQNNGV. The CDR3 has 12 amino acids. The V end lost 5 bases, the J end lost 1 base, and 3 bases lay between the germline ends. The DNA for the CDR3 is TGTGCCAGCAGCGCGAGCAATCAGCCCCAGCATTTT. Translated: CASSASNQPQHF.

This clone was seen once. This rearrangement joins TRBV29-1 to TRBJ2-1; 12 bases map to TRBD2. CDR1 is SQVTM and CDR2 is ANQGSEA in the germline V gene. V lost 2 bases, J lost 9 bases, and 14 bases stayed unmatched. This CDR3 comprises 17 residues. In nucleotides, the CDR3 is TGCAGCGTTGAATCCCCGGCGCCTAGCGGGGGGGCAGGTGAGCAGTTCTTC. Translation: CSVESPAPSGGAGEQFF.

The gene calls are TRBV5-1 and TRBJ1-1; TRBD1 is a possible D gene (5 bases). With 5 bases removed from V and 3 bases from J, the gap between germline ends came to 20 bases. This CDR3 has 16 residues. Germline V gives CDR1 SGHRS, CDR2 YFSETQ. CDR3 in amino acids: CASSQRGLGWDTEAFF. In DNA form, the CDR3 reads TGCGCCAGCAGTCAACGGGGGTTGGGATGGGACACTGAAGCTTTCTTT.

The chain has TRBV6-5 and TRBJ1-1; D is possibly TRBD1 (6 bases). This CDR3 spans 12 amino acids. In germline, CDR1 is MNHEY, CDR2 SVGAGI. V was cut by 10 bases and J by 5 bases, with 14 bases left in between. The CDR3 nucleotides are TGTGCCACCCGAGGGGGGCCGACTGAAGCTTTCTTT. Translated: CATRGGPTEAFF.

This clone was detected only once. The chain recombines TRBV18 with TRBJ2-5, with D possibly matching TRBD2 (6 bases). V was clipped by 5 bases and J by 5 bases, with 15 bases between them. This CDR3 contains 14 residues. Germline CDR1 is KGHSH and CDR2 is LQKENI. Written as DNA, the CDR3 is TGTGCCAGCTCATCTGGGGGGTCTGAGGAGACCCAGTACTTC. Translated, it gives CASSSGGSEETQYF. Looking up the rest from reference TRBV18 and TRBJ2-5 gives the full variable domain: NAGVMQNPRHLVRRRGQEARLRCSPMKGHSHVYWYRQLPEEGLKFMVYLQKENIIDESGMPKERFSAEFPKEGPSILRIQQVVRGDSAAYFCASSSGGSEETQYFGPGTRLLVL.

CDR3 loop: CASSFRRLSSGANVLTF. The CDR3 region has the DNA TGTGCCAGCAGCTTTCGCAGGTTGAGCTCTGGGGCCAACGTCCTGACTTTC. The chain employs TRBV11-2 and TRBJ2-6; D is uncertain. Per germline, CDR1 SGHAT and CDR2 FQNNGV. The CDR3 spans 17 residues. V lost 3 bases, J lost 0 bases, and 12 bases lay in between.

The chain links TRBV4-1 to TRBJ1-6; D call uncertain. The CDR3 extends over 13 amino acids. The germline V gene has CDR1 MGHRA and CDR2 YSYEKL. The germline V and J ends were trimmed by 7 bases and 10 bases, with 14 bases remaining between them. The CDR3 coding sequence is TGCGCCAGCACCTCAAGGGAGGGATCACCCCTCCACTTT. Translating gives CASTSREGSPLHF.

The chain has TRBV7-9 and TRBJ1-3, with D hard to call. V was cut by 1 base and J by 5 bases, with 6 bases left in between. The CDR3 runs to 13 residues. Per the germline V gene, CDR1 is SEHNR and CDR2 is FQNEAQ (reference sequence). CDR3 amino acids: CASSLDSRNTIYF. CDR3 nucleotide sequence: TGTGCCAGCAGCTTAGACAGTCGAAACACCATATATTTT.

The genes are TRBV25-1 and TRBJ1-6, with D maybe TRBD1 (5 bases). Trimming cost V 4 bases and J 9 bases, with 10 bases left between them. The CDR3 sequence is 13 residues long. Germline lookup yields CDR1 MGHDK and CDR2 SYGVNS. The CDR3, as DNA: TGTGCCAGCAGTGGGCTAGGGGTTTCACCCCTCCACTTT. Its protein is CASSGLGVSPLHF.

The chain carries TRBV6-6 and TRBJ2-5, with 11 positions matching TRBD2. The germline V gene encodes CDR1 MNHNY and CDR2 SVGAGI (reference sequence). CDR3 length: 15 amino acids. With 8 bases clipped from V and 2 bases from J, the junction kept 7 bases outside the gene matches. CDR3 DNA sequence: TGTGCCAGCGCCCTCGTAGCGGGGGGGCAAGAGACCCAGTACTTC. It yields the protein CASALVAGGQETQYF.

The chain combines TRBV6-6 with TRBJ1-2, with D unclear. V shed 0 bases and J shed 2 bases, with 10 bases lying between them. Per germline, CDR1 MNHNY and CDR2 SVGAGI (reference sequence). The CDR3 extends over 15 amino acids. The CDR3 is CASSYSLWTNYGYTF. The CDR3 DNA is TGTGCCAGCAGTTACTCCCTGTGGACGAACTATGGCTACACCTTC.

Note on this clone: The same CDR3 can be traced to other DNA sequences in this sample. The chain has TRBV25-1 and TRBJ1-6; 10 bases map to TRBD1. There are 14 residues in the CDR3. Germline V gene lookup returns CDR1 MGHDK and CDR2 SYGVNS. Losses at the gene ends were 6 bases for V and 8 bases for J; bases not matched to a gene: 4. Here the CDR3 reads CASSPTGGDSPLHF. The DNA for the CDR3 is TGTGCCAGCAGCCCGACAGGGGGCGATTCACCCCTCCACTTT.

The genes are TRBV5-6 and TRBJ1-4; 8 bases match TRBD1. V shed 5 bases and J 4 bases; nucleotides not matched to a gene: 4. The CDR3 has 14 amino acids. CDR1 and CDR2 from the germline V gene are SGHDT and YYEEEE. The CDR3 protein is CASSLQGVNEKLFF. CDR3 sequence (DNA): TGTGCCAGCAGTCTACAGGGGGTTAATGAAAAACTGTTTTTT.

The V gene is TRBV5-1, the J gene TRBJ1-6, with a tentative D call TRBD1 (5 bases). The V end was cut by 4 bases, the J end by 3 bases, with 8 bases between. This CDR3 is built from 14 residues. CDR1 SGHRS and CDR2 YFSETQ come from the germline V gene. CDR3 residues: CASSMTDYNSPLHF. CDR3 DNA sequence: TGCGCCAGCAGCATGACAGACTATAATTCACCCCTCCACTTT. Complete variable domain (other parts from reference TRBV5-1 and TRBJ1-6): KAGVTQTPRYLIKTRGQQVTLSCSPISGHRSVSWYQQTPGQGLQFLFEYFSETQRNKGNFPGRFSGRQFSNSRSEMNVSTLELGDSALYLCASSMTDYNSPLHFGNGTRLTVT.

The chain carries TRBV4-1 and TRBJ2-1; D is perhaps TRBD2 (5 bases). Germline CDR1 is MGHRA and CDR2 is YSYEKL. The ends were cut back, 2 bases at V and 2 bases at J, with 10 bases in the middle. The CDR3 has 15 residues. CDR3: CASSQRSGTYNEQFF. The CDR3 nucleotides are TGCGCCAGCAGCCAACGGAGCGGAACCTACAATGAGCAGTTCTTC.

The genes are TRBV30 and TRBJ2-1; 7 bases are a match to TRBD2. V lost 3 bases and J lost 0; bases outside the gene matches: 14. CDR1 and CDR2 from the germline V gene are GTSNPN and SVGIG (reference sequence). The CDR3 loop spans 18 amino acids. CDR3 sequence reads: CAWRKSVSSGDSYNEQFF. Written as DNA, the CDR3 is TGTGCCTGGAGGAAGTCGGTCTCTAGCGGAGACTCCTACAATGAGCAGTTCTTC.

CDR3 sequence (DNA): TGCGCCAGCAGTCTCAGGGACCGTTATGGCTACACCTTC. Residues: CASSLRDRYGYTF. The rearrangement uses TRBV5-1 and TRBJ1-2, with D tentatively TRBD1 (5 bases). The CDR3 has 13 residues. In germline, CDR1 is SGHRS, CDR2 YFSETQ. Trimming stripped 5 bases from V and 5 bases from J, with 13 bases between.

The chain has TRBV28 and TRBJ2-1; D possibly uses TRBD1 or TRBD2 (5 bases each). V lost 7 bases and J 5 bases, leaving 15 bases between the germline ends. The CDR3 is 14 amino acids. The germline V gene has CDR1 MDHEN and CDR2 SYDVKM. CDR3 coding DNA: TGTGCCAGCAAAAGGGCAGGGACCCACAATGAGCAGTTCTTC. The encoded protein is CASKRAGTHNEQFF.

This chain joins TRBV28 and TRBJ1-2, with D unclear. V was pared by 6 bases and J by 1 base, with 6 bases between. The CDR3 runs 12 residues. Germline lookup yields CDR1 MDHEN and CDR2 SYDVKM. CDR3 residues: CASREGNYGYTF. The CDR3 DNA sequence: TGTGCCAGCAGGGAGGGTAACTATGGCTACACCTTC.

This chain connects TRBV27 to TRBJ2-7; D is unclear. Germline CDR1 reads MNHEY; CDR2 reads SMNVEV (reference sequence). The germline V and J ends were trimmed by 2 bases and 7 bases, with 18 bases remaining between them. The CDR3 has 15 residues. The CDR3 coding sequence is TGTGCCAGCAGTTTACAGACCCGCGGTGTTTGGGAGCAGTACTTC. Translation: CASSLQTRGVWEQYF.

This clone appeared once. CDR3 in DNA: TGCGCCAGCAGCCAACGACAGGGGGCCGGGGAGCTGTTTTTT. Its translation is CASSQRQGAGELFF. This chain uses TRBV4-3 with TRBJ2-2; 9 bases are shared with TRBD1. There are 14 residues in the CDR3. Germline V CDR1 and CDR2: LGHNA, YSLEER. The V segment lost 2 bases and the J segment 6 bases; nucleotides outside the gene matches: 1.

This clone was observed a single time. V gene TRBV4-1 combines with J gene TRBJ2-5, with D hard to call. Germline loops: CDR1 MGHRA, CDR2 YSYEKL. V gave up 2 bases and J gave up 1 base, with 14 bases separating them. This CDR3 spans 16 amino acids. This CDR3 reads CASSQIEISVQETQYF. The CDR3 coding sequence is TGCGCCAGCAGCCAAATCGAGATTTCGGTCCAAGAGACCCAGTACTTC.

This chain uses TRBV4-3 with TRBJ2-3; D gene uncertain. Germline V CDR1 and CDR2: LGHNA, YSLEER. CDR3 length equals 15 residues. V lost 0 bases and J lost 0, with 7 bases in between. This chain's CDR3 is CASSQDELSTDTQYF. Written as DNA, the CDR3 is TGCGCCAGCAGCCAAGACGAGCTAAGCACAGATACGCAGTATTTT.

The chain recombines TRBV19 with TRBJ1-4, with TRBD1 matching over 8 bases. The V and J ends lost 4 bases and 7 bases, in that order; junction bases with no gene match: 5. CDR3 length: 14 residues. Germline assignment: CDR1 LNHDA and CDR2 SQIVND (reference sequence). CDR3 nucleotides: TGTGCCAGTAGTAACCGACAGGGGTCTGAAAAACTGTTTTTT. Protein product: CASSNRQGSEKLFF.

The chain uses TRBV5-6 and TRBJ1-1; the D is unclear. The CDR3 consists of 11 residues. V was clipped by 0 bases and J by 4 bases, with 1 base between them. Germline CDR1 is SGHDT and CDR2 is YYEEEE. The CDR3 DNA sequence: TGTGCCAGCAGCTTGGCCACTGAAGCTTTCTTT. This encodes CASSLATEAFF.

This chain links TRBV7-9 with TRBJ1-2; D unclear. The CDR3 is 15 amino acids. Germline CDR1 SEHNR, CDR2 FQNEAQ (reference sequence). Deletions cut 6 bases from V and 2 bases from J, with 16 bases between. DNA of the CDR3: TGTGCCAGCAGGCCGCCTGGGGTACCCAACTATGGCTACACCTTC. Its translation: CASRPPGVPNYGYTF.

The rearrangement uses TRBV5-1 and TRBJ1-3, with D perhaps matching TRBD1 (5 bases). There are 15 residues in the CDR3. V lost 1 base, J lost 0 bases, and 8 bases lay in between. Germline CDR1 SGHRS, CDR2 YFSETQ. The CDR3 coding sequence is TGCGCCAGCAGCTTGTTGGGGGGCTCTGGAAACACCATATATTTT. It translates to CASSLLGGSGNTIYF.

The chain carries TRBV5-6 and TRBJ1-5; 7 bases align to TRBD1. In germline, CDR1 is SGHDT, CDR2 YYEEEE. The CDR3 extends over 14 amino acids. Trimming cost V 2 bases and J 7 bases; bases outside gene matches: 6. The CDR3 here is CASSFEGARQPQHF. CDR3 bases: TGTGCCAGCAGCTTTGAGGGGGCAAGGCAGCCCCAGCATTTT.